The T cell receptor beta chain described here comes from a study of monozygotic twins with inflammatory bowel disease. Points from the study as a whole: A lone strong IBD-associated signal or clonotype found no support.

Comment on this clonotype: Its specificity is unknown.

The draw for each donor consisted of a single 2.5 ml blood sample. Total RNA was isolated from whole blood without T cell sorting. This CDR3 contains 14 residues. Germline V gene data show CDR1 as SGHAT and CDR2 as FQNNGV. Following a re-call of the 5' RACE reads, TCRdb has one entry per CDR3 protein and lacks DNA. Its clone listing holds approximately 400,000 distinct CDR3 sequences. This chain links TRBV11-2 with TRBJ2-4; TCRdb picks TRBD2, but there is no DNA to check that call. Sequencing was carried out using blood. This sequence was found in a human donor with ulcerative colitis or Crohn's disease, or a healthy co-twin of an affected twin (not recorded which). CDR3 in amino acids: CASSFFGEANIQYF.